The rows below give T cell receptor beta chains drawn from one sample of a study. A single record per CDR3 protein comes from TCRdb applying MiXCR to the 5' RACE reads. The sample records around 5,900 distinct CDR3 sequences, roughly 72% being singletons. The sample comprised memory CD4+ T cells sorted from a lymph node. These receptors were obtained from a female donor with breast cancer. The CDR3 runs from the conserved cysteine through the conserved F or W. Fields, in order: clone size, D gene, V gene, J gene, CDR3 DNA, CDR3 protein. The D gene is left open where the match is weak. Size tells how often a clone was seen (once, few, many) or the class of an expanded clone, and some rows leave it out.

>-|-|TRBV6-6|TRBJ1-4
TGTGCCAGCAACTATCTACGGGATGGAAAACTGTTTTTT
CASNYLRDGKLFF
>-|-|TRBV6-5|TRBJ2-6
TGTGCCAGCAGTTTCGGGACACTTGGGGCCAACGTCCTGACTTTC
CASSFGTLGANVLTF
>-|-|TRBV5-6|TRBJ1-2
TGTGCCAGCAGCTTGCCGGGGGGCTATGGCTACACCTTC
CASSLPGGYGYTF
>once|TRBD2|TRBV7-3|TRBJ2-2
TGTGCCAGCAGCTTATCCCCACTAGCGGGGGGGCGTACCGGGGAGCTGTTTTTT
CASSLSPLAGGRTGELFF
>-|-|TRBV7-7|TRBJ2-1
TGTGCTAGCAGCCATGCCAGGCTCGATGAGCAGTTCTTC
CASSHARLDEQFF
>-|-|TRBV5-1|TRBJ1-5
TGCGCCAGCAGCTTGGATGGTCAGCTTCAGCATTTT
CASSLDGQLQHF
>-|-|TRBV18|TRBJ2-5
TGTGCCAGCTCACCACCGGGGAATAGCCAAGAGACCCAGTACTTC
CASSPPGNSQETQYF
>-|-|TRBV5-1|TRBJ1-2
TGCGCCAGCAGCGTGAACAGCGATGATGGCTACACCTTC
CASSVNSDDGYTF
>-|-|TRBV20-1|TRBJ1-3
TGCAGTGCTAGAGACCCACAGGGAGATGGAAACACCATATATTTT
CSARDPQGDGNTIYF
>-|TRBD2|TRBV10-3|TRBJ2-7
TGTGCCAGCAGTGGAACTAGCGGCCCTTCCTACGAGCAGTACTTC
CASSGTSGPSYEQYF
>few|-|TRBV9|TRBJ2-1
TGTGCCAGCAGCGTAGATGGAGGGTGGAATGAGCAGTTCTTC
CASSVDGGWNEQFF
>-|TRBD1|TRBV3-1|TRBJ2-7
TGTGCCAGCAGTCTGCAGGGGGTCACCTACGAGCAGTACTTC
CASSLQGVTYEQYF
>-|-|TRBV20-1|TRBJ2-5
TGCAGTGCTAGGATACAGGGAGGCGAGACCCAGTACTTC
CSARIQGGETQYF
>once|TRBD2|TRBV5-5|TRBJ2-2
TGTGCCAGCAGCACGCTAGCGGGAGCGGTCACCGGGGAGCTGTTTTTT
CASSTLAGAVTGELFF
>-|-|TRBV20-1|TRBJ2-5
TGCAGTGGCGGGCTAGCACAACAAGAGACCCAGTACTTC
CSGGLAQQETQYF
>-|TRBD2|TRBV12-3/TRBV12-4|TRBJ2-3
TGTGCCAGTCGACTTCTAGCGGGAGCGGGTACGCAGTATTTT
CASRLLAGAGTQYF
>-|TRBD1|TRBV20-1|TRBJ2-1
TGCAGTGCTAGTACCGGACAGGAGCTAAACAATGAGCAGTTCTTC
CSASTGQELNNEQFF
>once|-|TRBV2|TRBJ1-2
TGTGCCAGCAGTGACCAGGGAAACTATGGCAACACCTTC
CASSDQGNYGNTF
>-|-|TRBV12-3/TRBV12-4|TRBJ1-5
TGTGCCAGCAGTCCAGGGAAGAATCAGCCCCAGCATTTT
CASSPGKNQPQHF
>-|TRBD2|TRBV20-1|TRBJ2-7
TGCAGTGCTACCACTAGCGTCTCCTACGAGCAGTACTTC
CSATTSVSYEQYF
>-|-|TRBV4-1|TRBJ2-7
TGCGCCAGCAGCGGAGCACAGGACATTTTCTACGAGCAGTACTTC
CASSGAQDIFYEQYF
>-|TRBD2|TRBV20-1|TRBJ2-7
TGCAGTGTTCCGGGACTAGCGGGACAAGCCTACGAGCAGTACTTC
CSVPGLAGQAYEQYF
>-|TRBD1|TRBV7-2|TRBJ2-6
TGTGCCAGCAGCTTGGACAGGCCTTCTGGGGCCAACGTCCTGACTTTC
CASSLDRPSGANVLTF